This TCR beta chain was captured in a study of graft-versus-host responses after intestinal transplantation. For the study at large: Transplant types were multivisceral, liver-intestinal, or isolated intestinal. Findings and limits, study-wide: Circulating GvH clones peaking coincided with falling HvG clones soon after transplant. Recipient marrow showed GvH clones, some seen first in ileum or blood.

CDR1 is MNHNY, CDR2 SVGAGI, per germline (reference sequence). V lost 6 bases, J lost 6 bases, and 7 bases stayed unmatched. CDR3 length: 13 amino acids. Repertoires were generated with immunoSEQ multiplex PCR, while TCRdb's copy carries only in-frame clones and drops some. The sample carries 25,000 to 35,000 clones, about 90% recorded once. A word on this clone: What it binds is not known.

This sequence was found in a human patient who received an intestinal transplant, so some T cells may come from the graft donor. The V gene is TRBV6-6, the J gene TRBJ1-2; 7 nucleotides agree with TRBD1. Sequences were derived from PBMCs, sampled about 450 days after intestinal transplantation. The CDR3 here is CASRAGRGDGYTF. In DNA, the CDR3 is TGTGCCAGCAGAGCCGGCAGGGGGGATGGCTACACCTTC.